This T cell receptor beta chain originates from a study of monozygotic twins with inflammatory bowel disease. Study-wide results and limits: There was no way to distinguish the different T cell subtypes. A reduction in TCRbeta diversity (inverse Simpson) was seen in IBD patients relative to healthy co-twins.

As concerns this clonotype: Its target is unknown.

The CDR3 runs 15 residues. CDR1 and CDR2 (germline): DFQATT, SNEGSKA (reference sequence). Eight separate reactions for every sample produced the cDNA. TCRdb reanalyzed the 5' RACE reads, giving one entry per CDR3 protein sequence and no DNA. The data show more than 110,000 distinct CDR3 sequences, and the top ten clones hold about 1.2%. The sequence derives from a human donor with ulcerative colitis or Crohn's disease, or a healthy co-twin of an affected twin (not recorded which). This rearrangement joins TRBV20-1 to TRBJ2-7; TCRdb designates TRBD1, a call that cannot be tested without DNA. Material for sequencing was blood. The CDR3 protein is CSASPQGRGRYEQYF.